These T cell receptor beta chains were read from a single sample in a study of shared clonotypes between healthy human individuals. Sequenced by immunoSEQ multiplex PCR; TCRdb stores in-frame clones only, minus some. The data show about 2.3 million clones, around 92% seen once. Input material: naive CD4+ T cells from PBMCs. The receptors stem from a man younger than 35 in good health. Some clones in this sample may be carry-over from other donors' samples. CDR3s include the opening cysteine and the closing phenylalanine or tryptophan. The order of the fields is clone size, D gene, V gene, J gene, CDR3 DNA, CDR3 protein. The D gene is left open where the match is weak. Expanded clones get a size class; other rows say once, few or many, or leave the size out.

>.|.|TRBV6-5|TRBJ1-4
TGTGCCAGCAGTTACTCAGCAGGGGTCTTTGAAAAACTGTTTTTT
CASSYSAGVFEKLFF
>.|.|TRBV11-2|TRBJ2-7
TGTGCCAGCAGCGCCGGCTTCGAGCAGTACTTC
CASSAGFEQYF
>.|TRBD1|TRBV28|TRBJ1-5
TGTGCCAGCAGTTTTCCCCAGGACAGGACAGATAGCAATCAGCCCCAGCATTTT
CASSFPQDRTDSNQPQHF
>.|.|TRBV28|TRBJ1-5
TGTGCCAGCAGCTCAATCCCGGGGTATAGCAATCAGCCCCAGCATTTT
CASSSIPGYSNQPQHF
>.|.|TRBV4-1|TRBJ1-3
TGCGCCAGCAGCCAAGATTCGAGCTCTGGAAACACCATATATTTT
CASSQDSSSGNTIYF
>.|TRBD1|TRBV5-6|TRBJ2-1
TGTGCCAGCAGCTATCGCCCCGGGACAGGCTACAATGAGCAGTTCTTC
CASSYRPGTGYNEQFF
>.|.|TRBV7-6|TRBJ2-2
TGTGCCAGCACCGAAACCGGGGAGCTGTTTTTT
CASTETGELFF
>.|TRBD2|TRBV5-1|TRBJ2-5
TGCGCCAGCAGCTTGGATAGGACTAGCATACCGACCCAGTACTTC
CASSLDRTSIPTQYF
>.|.|TRBV9|TRBJ2-1
TGTGCCACCCCCCGGGATCATTTTTACAATGAGCAGTTCTTC
CATPRDHFYNEQFF
>once|.|TRBV7-9|TRBJ2-7
TGTGCCAGCAGCTCTCAGGGTTACGAGCAGTACTTC
CASSSQGYEQYF
>few|.|TRBV2|TRBJ1-4
TGTGCCAGCACGCGCCCCCCGGACAGTGAAAAACTGTTTTTT
CASTRPPDSEKLFF
>.|.|TRBV6-5|TRBJ1-1
TGTGCCAGCAGTTACTCACCCCAGGGCGTGAACACTGAAGCTTTCTTT
CASSYSPQGVNTEAFF
>.|.|TRBV2|TRBJ1-1
TGTGCCAGCGCTGGTGGGGGGTGGGCTGAAGCTTTCTTT
CASAGGGWAEAFF
>.|.|TRBV9|TRBJ1-2
TGTGCCAGCACCTTCGGACGGTCTAACTATGGCTACACCTTC
CASTFGRSNYGYTF
>few|.|TRBV7-9|TRBJ1-1
TGTGCCAGCACCATCGACTGGGTTACTGAAGCTTTCTTT
CASTIDWVTEAFF
>.|.|TRBV7-9|TRBJ2-3
TGTGCCAGCACCGTTAGCACAGATACGCAGTATTTT
CASTVSTDTQYF
>.|.|TRBV11-3|TRBJ2-1
TGTGCCAGCAGCTTAGGGAGGGGGCTGGATGAGCAGTTCTTC
CASSLGRGLDEQFF
>.|.|TRBV12-5|TRBJ2-5
TGTGCTAGTGGTTTGGGAGGGGTTCGGGGAGAGACCCAGTACTTC
CASGLGGVRGETQYF
>.|.|TRBV28|TRBJ2-1
TGTGCCAGCAGCCCACTTGCCCCGAATGAGCAGTTCTTC
CASSPLAPNEQFF
>.|TRBD1|TRBV5-1|TRBJ2-5
TGCGCCAGCAGCTTGGCCAGGGAGGGACAGGGGGCCGGAGAGACCCAGTACTTC
CASSLAREGQGAGETQYF
>.|TRBD1|TRBV19|TRBJ2-7
TGTGCCAGTAGTGAGTGGACAGGGGCGATGCAGTACTTC
CASSEWTGAMQYF
>.|TRBD2|TRBV5-1|TRBJ2-3
TGCGCCAGCAGCATGACTAGCGGGCCCCCAGATACGCAGTATTTT
CASSMTSGPPDTQYF
>.|.|TRBV6-5|TRBJ1-1
TGTGCCGCAAAATCCATGAACACTGAAGCTTTCTTT
CAAKSMNTEAFF
>.|TRBD2|TRBV19|TRBJ2-1
TGTGCCAGTAGTAATCAAGCTCTGGGCGGGAGGCAGGGGGAGCAGTTCTTC
CASSNQALGGRQGEQFF